This T cell receptor beta chain was identified during a study of T-cell reconstitution after alpha-beta-depleted transplantation in children. Unique molecular identifiers were built into the TCRbeta library. TCRdb re-analysed the PCR reads in MiXCR, keeping a single row per CDR3 protein. Here the sample spans some 200,000 distinct CDR3 sequences, approximately 14% being singletons. The V and J ends lost 3 bases and 0 bases respectively, with 4 bases between them. The length of the CDR3 is 12 residues. CDR1 is SGHRS, CDR2 YFSETQ, per germline. This clonotype has a count of ten or more. This clonotype originated in a human donor who donated a stem cell graft to a child with acute lymphoblastic leukemia. This chain uses TRBV5-1 with TRBJ2-7; D is undetermined. This specimen was PBMCs from the stem cell graft donor, taken from the stem cell graft. CDR3: CASSSTSYEQYF. CDR3 DNA sequence: TGCGCCAGCAGCTCTACCTCCTACGAGCAGTACTTC.